Listed below are T cell receptor beta chains from one sample, sequenced in a study of cytomegalovirus exposure and HLA in healthy donors. The table came from immunoSEQ multiplex PCR; TCRdb's copy has only in-frame clones and leaves some out. Of 180,000 or so clones in the sample, around 82% were seen once. The sample taken for sequencing was PBMCs. The receptor set was obtained from a woman in her twenties or thirties in good health and CMV-seropositive. The CDR3 runs from the conserved cysteine through the conserved F or W. A D gene is named only where the DNA matches it firmly. The size of a clone is reported for some rows only, either as once, few or many, or as a class for expanded clones.

J gene | V gene | CDR3 length | clone size | D gene | CDR3 DNA | CDR3 protein
TRBJ2-5 | TRBV5-1 | 14 | once | NA | TGCGCCAGCAGCTTGGAACAACCCCAAGAGACCCAGTACTTC | CASSLEQPQETQYF
TRBJ2-7 | TRBV5-6 | 15 | NA | TRBD1 | TGTGCCAGCAGCTCCTCCGGGACAGGCTCCTACGAGCAGTACTTC | CASSSSGTGSYEQYF
TRBJ2-2 | TRBV19 | 15 | NA | TRBD2 | TGTGCCAGTCACTCCTCAGCGGGGTACACCGGGGAGCTGTTTTTT | CASHSSAGYTGELFF
TRBJ2-3 | TRBV7-2 | 14 | few | NA | TGTGCCAGCAGCTTAGATGCGGGAACAGATACGCAGTATTTT | CASSLDAGTDTQYF
TRBJ2-3 | TRBV29-1 | 14 | once | TRBD2 | TGCAGCGCGGGAGCGGGGAGATCCACAGATACGCAGTATTTT | CSAGAGRSTDTQYF
TRBJ2-3 | TRBV11-2 | 14 | NA | NA | TGTGCCAGCAGGAGAGGGCAGGAATCGGATACGCAGTATTTT | CASRRGQESDTQYF
TRBJ2-7 | TRBV4-2 | 14 | NA | NA | TGTGCCAGCAGCCAAGATCGACAGTCCTACGAGCAGTACTTC | CASSQDRQSYEQYF
TRBJ1-2 | TRBV2 | 15 | NA | TRBD1 | TGTGCCAGCAAAACAGGGGTCCCCACTGCGTATGGCTACACCTTC | CASKTGVPTAYGYTF
TRBJ2-1 | TRBV28 | 15 | NA | TRBD2 | TGTGCCAGCAGAGTAGCGGGACCCGACTACAATGAGCAGTTCTTC | CASRVAGPDYNEQFF
TRBJ1-4 | TRBV30 | 16 | NA | NA | TGTGCCTGGAGTGTACCCCGAGGAAGGGGAAACGAGAAACTGTTTTTT | CAWSVPRGRGNEKLFF
TRBJ1-2 | TRBV27 | 12 | few | NA | TGTGCCAGCAGTGAACAGGGTTTTGTCTACACCTTC | CASSEQGFVYTF
TRBJ1-6 | TRBV6-5 | 16 | few | NA | TGTGCCAGCAGTTACCGAGGGAGGGATTCGGGGTCACCCCTCCACTTT | CASSYRGRDSGSPLHF
TRBJ2-7 | TRBV7-9 | 15 | NA | NA | TGTGCCAGCAGCTTAAGGAGGGGAGCTTCGTACGAGCAGTACTTC | CASSLRRGASYEQYF
TRBJ2-3 | TRBV5-1 | 14 | NA | NA | TGCGCCAGCAGCTTGGAACAGAACACAGATACGCAGTATTTT | CASSLEQNTDTQYF
TRBJ2-1 | TRBV6-5 | 14 | NA | TRBD2 | TGTGCCAGCAGTTACCGGGGGGTTCACAGTGAGCAGTTCTTC | CASSYRGVHSEQFF
TRBJ1-2 | TRBV28 | 13 | NA | NA | TGTGCCAGCAGTTTCAGTAGACGCGGTGGCTACACCTTC | CASSFSRRGGYTF
TRBJ2-3 | TRBV7-7 | 13 | NA | NA | TGTGCCAGCAGCTTTAGGAGGACAGATACGCAGTATTTT | CASSFRRTDTQYF
TRBJ2-7 | TRBV4-3 | 16 | NA | NA | TGCGCCAGCAGCCAAGGGCGGGCAGTCCCCTCCTACGAGCAGTACTTC | CASSQGRAVPSYEQYF
TRBJ2-7 | TRBV21-1 | 14 | NA | NA | TGTGCCAGCAGCTCTCGGGACAGGGGTTACGAGCAGTACTTC | CASSSRDRGYEQYF
TRBJ1-5 | TRBV7-2 | 15 | NA | NA | TGTGCCAGCAGCGCACCGGGGGGTAGGGATCAGCCCCAGCATTTT | CASSAPGGRDQPQHF
TRBJ1-2 | TRBV6-5 | 15 | NA | TRBD1 | TGTGCCAGCAGTTACCCGGACAGGGGAGGCTATGGCTACACCTTC | CASSYPDRGGYGYTF
TRBJ2-1 | TRBV5-4 | 19 | NA | TRBD2 | TGTGCCAGCAGCTTAAGTCTAGCGGGGGGGTTCATCTCCTACAATGAGCAGTTCTTC | CASSLSLAGGFISYNEQFF
TRBJ1-6 | TRBV7-2 | 13 | NA | NA | TGTGCCAGCAGTAGACAGTCCGATTCACCCCTCCACTTT | CASSRQSDSPLHF
TRBJ2-3 | TRBV2 | 15 | NA | TRBD2 | TGTGCCAGCAGTGGGACTGCGGGGGGGCGCGATACGCAGTATTTT | CASSGTAGGRDTQYF
TRBJ2-7 | TRBV10-2 | 12 | few | TRBD1 | TGCGCCGCGGACAGGGGTAGCAACGAGCAGTACTTC | CAADRGSNEQYF
TRBJ1-4 | TRBV19 | 14 | NA | TRBD1 | TGTGCCAGTAGTAAGGGACAGCAGAACGAAAAACTGTTTTTT | CASSKGQQNEKLFF
TRBJ1-4 | TRBV19 | 14 | NA | TRBD1 | TGTGCCAGTAATCGGGACAGCCGTAATGAAAAACTGTTTTTT | CASNRDSRNEKLFF
TRBJ1-4 | TRBV5-1 | 16 | NA | TRBD1 | TGCGCCAGCAGCTTGGAGGGACAGGGGGGCGGCGAAAAACTGTTTTTT | CASSLEGQGGGEKLFF
TRBJ2-2 | TRBV11-3 | 17 | NA | TRBD1 | TGTGCCAGCAGCTTAGGCGTTGGCACAGGGGGGTCCGGGGAGCTGTTTTTT | CASSLGVGTGGSGELFF
TRBJ1-2 | TRBV13 | 13 | few | NA | TGTGCCAGCAGCTTGGGCAGGGCAGAAGGCTACACCTTC | CASSLGRAEGYTF
TRBJ1-1 | TRBV4-1 | 15 | NA | TRBD1 | TGCGCCAGCAGCCAATCAGACAGGGTAAACACTGAAGCTTTCTTT | CASSQSDRVNTEAFF
TRBJ2-7 | TRBV19 | 11 | few | NA | TGTGCCAGTACCCAGGGGCGCGAGCAGTACTTC | CASTQGREQYF
TRBJ2-6 | TRBV19 | 17 | NA | TRBD1 | TGTGCCAGTAGTCGACAGGGGGCACGTTCTGGGGCCAACGTCCTGACTTTC | CASSRQGARSGANVLTF
TRBJ1-2 | TRBV28 | 16 | NA | TRBD1 | TGTGCCAGCAGTCAATCCGGGACAGGGGGAAACTATGGCTACACCTTC | CASSQSGTGGNYGYTF
TRBJ2-2 | TRBV11-2 | 14 | NA | NA | TGTGCCAGCAGCTTAGCCCGGAACACCGGGGAGCTGTTTTTT | CASSLARNTGELFF
TRBJ2-2 | TRBV9 | 14 | few | NA | TGTGCCAGCACGAGGGGGGGCCGGAGCGGGGAGCTGTTTTTT | CASTRGGRSGELFF
TRBJ2-1 | TRBV4-2 | 13 | NA | NA | TGTGCCAGCAGCCAAGATGGACAAAATGAGCAGTTCTTC | CASSQDGQNEQFF
TRBJ1-2 | TRBV10-2 | 12 | NA | TRBD1 | TGCGCCACCTCACAGGGGGGCTATGGCTACACCTTC | CATSQGGYGYTF
TRBJ1-6 | TRBV6-5 | 13 | NA | NA | TGTGCCAGCAGAACAGGATTCAATTCACCCCTCCACTTT | CASRTGFNSPLHF
TRBJ2-7 | TRBV14 | 13 | once | NA | TGTGCCAGCAGCCAGGGGAGGTACTACGAGCAGTACTTC | CASSQGRYYEQYF
TRBJ1-1 | TRBV7-9 | 14 | NA | NA | TGTGCCAGCAGCTTAGAGCCTCAGAACACTGAAGCTTTCTTT | CASSLEPQNTEAFF
TRBJ2-7 | TRBV5-5 | 15 | few | NA | TGTGCCAGCAGCTTGGCGGGGAATCGGATCTACGAGCAGTACTTC | CASSLAGNRIYEQYF